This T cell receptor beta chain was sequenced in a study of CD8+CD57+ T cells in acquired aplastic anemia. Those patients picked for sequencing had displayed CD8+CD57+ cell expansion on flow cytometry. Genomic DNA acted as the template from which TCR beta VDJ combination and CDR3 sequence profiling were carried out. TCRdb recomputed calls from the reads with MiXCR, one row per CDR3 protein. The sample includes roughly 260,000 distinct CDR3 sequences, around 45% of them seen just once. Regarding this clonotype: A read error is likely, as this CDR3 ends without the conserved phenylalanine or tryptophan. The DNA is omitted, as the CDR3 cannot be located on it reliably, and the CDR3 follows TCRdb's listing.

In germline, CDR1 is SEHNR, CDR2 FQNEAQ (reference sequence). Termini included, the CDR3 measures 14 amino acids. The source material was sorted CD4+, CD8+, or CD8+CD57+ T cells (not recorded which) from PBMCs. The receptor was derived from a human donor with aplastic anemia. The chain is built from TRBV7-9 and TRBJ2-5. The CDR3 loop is CASSLVLSPWTRYL.